This entry features one T cell receptor (beta chain) sequence. Antigen specificity is unknown. The CDR3 contains 12 residues. Germline V lookup: CDR1 MGHDK, CDR2 SYGVNS. V lost 4 bases to trimming and J lost 2 bases, with 4 bases between them. This record comes from a study of siplizumab effects on memory and regulatory T cells. Study-level results: Sequences below about 10^-5 frequency were poorly captured, limiting mapping of alloreactive clones.

Data came from immunoSEQ multiplex PCR; TCRdb stores just in-frame clones and leaves some out. The sample lists roughly 82,000 clones; about 87% were seen once. The chain is built from TRBV25-1 and TRBJ2-3; D is unresolved. Sequenced sample: Tregs sorted from blood. The origin of this receptor is a human donor in good health. CDR3 in amino acids: CASSGPTDTQYF. The DNA for the CDR3 is TGTGCCAGCAGTGGACCCACAGATACGCAGTATTTT.